The rows below give T cell receptor beta chains drawn from one sample of a study of blood T cell repertoires in COVID-19. Method: immunoSEQ multiplex PCR; TCRdb's copy keeps in-frame clones and lacks some. The repertoire includes 250,000 to 300,000 clones, approximately 85% of them detected once, and about 6.2% sits in the top ten. Source material: PBMCs or T cells enriched from blood (not recorded which). The receptors originated from a woman aged 50 to 65 who had been exposed to COVID-19. Each CDR3 is given with its conserved first and last residue. A D gene is named only where the DNA matches it firmly. Rows give clone size only sometimes, using once, few, many, or a class for an expanded clone.

cdr3_aa | cdr3_nt | d_call | j_call | clone_size | v_call
CASSQEVGDTQYF | TGCGCCAGCAGCCAAGAAGTCGGAGATACGCAGTATTTT | NA | TRBJ2-3 | NA | TRBV4-3
CASSYKRGTNTGELFF | TGTGCCAGCAGCTACAAGCGGGGGACTAACACCGGGGAGCTGTTTTTT | TRBD2 | TRBJ2-2 | NA | TRBV5-6
CASSISGQPWDEQFF | TGTGCCAGTAGTATCTCTGGACAGCCTTGGGATGAGCAGTTCTTC | NA | TRBJ2-1 | NA | TRBV19
CASSLTVQNTEAFF | TGTGCCAGCAGTTTGACAGTCCAGAACACTGAAGCTTTCTTT | NA | TRBJ1-1 | NA | TRBV6-5
CASSVGARQPQHF | TGTGCCAGCAGTGTGGGGGCTCGGCAGCCCCAGCATTTT | NA | TRBJ1-5 | NA | TRBV2
CASHELAGHIGGELFF | TGCGCCAGCCACGAACTAGCGGGGCATATCGGCGGGGAGCTGTTTTTT | TRBD2 | TRBJ2-2 | once | TRBV5-1
CAISESYAGTLGGQPQHF | TGTGCCATCAGTGAGTCGTATGCGGGCACTTTGGGAGGGCAGCCCCAGCATTTT | NA | TRBJ1-5 | few | TRBV10-3
CASSIPRRDGGGYTF | TGTGCCAGTAGTATCCCCCGAAGGGATGGAGGCGGCTACACCTTC | NA | TRBJ1-2 | NA | TRBV19
CASTPTLNTGELFF | TGTGCCAGCACCCCGACACTGAACACCGGGGAGCTGTTTTTT | NA | TRBJ2-2 | NA | TRBV6-5
CASSSFDRSDATNEKLFF | TGTGCCAGCAGCTCCTTTGACAGGAGCGATGCAACTAATGAAAAACTGTTTTTT | NA | TRBJ1-4 | NA | TRBV11-2
CATEQGETDTQYF | TGTGCCACTGAACAGGGAGAGACAGATACGCAGTATTTT | NA | TRBJ2-3 | NA | TRBV10-3
CASSIRGYNTEAFF | TGTGCCAGTAGTATAAGAGGGTACAACACTGAAGCTTTCTTT | NA | TRBJ1-1 | NA | TRBV19
CASSIVYTDTQYF | TGTGCCAGCAGTATAGTTTATACAGATACGCAGTATTTT | NA | TRBJ2-3 | NA | TRBV12-3/TRBV12-4
CASSQDQGQGFQPQHF | TGCGCCAGCAGCCAAGATCAAGGACAGGGCTTTCAGCCCCAGCATTTT | TRBD1 | TRBJ1-5 | many | TRBV4-3
CASRQAGGNTGELFF | TGTGCCAGCAGACAAGCGGGGGGGAACACCGGGGAGCTGTTTTTT | TRBD2 | TRBJ2-2 | NA | TRBV6-5
CASSYWEGRGQPQHF | TGTGCCAGCAGTTATTGGGAGGGGAGGGGTCAGCCCCAGCATTTT | NA | TRBJ1-5 | once | TRBV6-2/TRBV6-3
CASSSSIQAGGYTF | TGCGCCAGCAGCTCGTCAATACAGGCAGGAGGCTACACCTTC | NA | TRBJ1-2 | NA | TRBV5-1
CASRTGQGYTF | TGTGCCAGCAGGACAGGGCAGGGCTACACCTTC | TRBD1 | TRBJ1-2 | NA | TRBV2
CASSLPGNSPLHF | TGTGCCAGCAGCTTACCGGGTAATTCACCCCTCCACTTT | NA | TRBJ1-6 | NA | TRBV11-2
CASSLQNRALYGYTF | TGTGCCAGCAGCCTTCAGAACAGGGCCCTCTATGGCTACACCTTC | NA | TRBJ1-2 | once | TRBV9
CASSPPGKSYEQYF | TGTGCCAGCTCACCTCCGGGGAAATCCTACGAGCAGTACTTC | NA | TRBJ2-7 | NA | TRBV18
CATDSGTGVTGELFF | TGTGCCACAGACTCCGGGACAGGGGTCACCGGGGAGCTGTTTTTT | TRBD1 | TRBJ2-2 | NA | TRBV6-5
CAWSAGTRMVDEQFF | TGTGCCTGGAGTGCCGGGACTAGGATGGTTGATGAGCAGTTCTTC | TRBD2 | TRBJ2-1 | NA | TRBV30
CAISKEQGSTIYF | TGTGCCATCAGCAAGGAACAGGGTAGCACCATATATTTT | NA | TRBJ1-3 | NA | TRBV10-3
CASSQGGGATEAFF | TGCGCCAGCAGCCAAGGTGGAGGGGCTACTGAAGCTTTCTTT | NA | TRBJ1-1 | NA | TRBV4-1
CASRRTSGEQFF | TGTGCCAGCAGGCGTACTAGCGGTGAGCAGTTCTTC | TRBD2 | TRBJ2-1 | NA | TRBV28
CASLGQGEWNTEAFF | TGTGCCAGCCTCGGACAGGGAGAGTGGAACACTGAAGCTTTCTTT | TRBD1 | TRBJ1-1 | NA | TRBV28
CASSSTGANIQYF | TGTGCCAGCAGCTCCACAGGGGCCAACATTCAGTACTTC | TRBD1 | TRBJ2-4 | NA | TRBV5-4
CASSLEGRNQPQHF | TGTGCCAGCAGCTTAGAGGGGCGCAATCAGCCCCAGCATTTT | NA | TRBJ1-5 | NA | TRBV11-2
CASSFAGKTEAFF | TGTGCCAGCAGTTTCGCAGGGAAGACTGAAGCTTTCTTT | NA | TRBJ1-1 | NA | TRBV12-3/TRBV12-4
CASSERTPATNEKLFF | TGTGCCAGCAGTGAGCGGACTCCTGCAACTAATGAAAAACTGTTTTTT | NA | TRBJ1-4 | NA | TRBV2
CASSLEDNSGNTIYF | TGTGCCAGCAGCTTGGAGGACAACTCTGGAAACACCATATATTTT | NA | TRBJ1-3 | NA | TRBV5-6
CASSTPGQGNNEQFF | TGTGCCAGCAGCACACCGGGACAGGGGAACAATGAGCAGTTCTTC | TRBD1 | TRBJ2-1 | NA | TRBV7-9
CASSPGGSNPIYGYTF | TGTGCCAGCAGCCCCGGAGGTTCTAACCCCATCTATGGCTACACCTTC | NA | TRBJ1-2 | NA | TRBV9
CASSLGSLLVSYTF | TGTGCCAGCAGTCTTGGGTCGCTCCTAGTGAGCTACACCTTC | NA | TRBJ1-2 | NA | TRBV28
CASRGQPPTNEKLFF | TGCGCCAGCAGGGGACAGCCTCCAACTAATGAAAAACTGTTTTTT | TRBD1 | TRBJ1-4 | NA | TRBV5-1